This T cell receptor (beta chain) was recorded in a study of blood T cell repertoires in COVID-19. V dropped 0 bases and J dropped 5; count of bases not matched to a gene: 5. The CDR3 is made up of 15 amino acids. Germline V CDR1 and CDR2: SGHRS, YFSETQ. The method was immunoSEQ multiplex PCR; TCRdb's version includes in-frame clones alone and lacks a portion of them. Of roughly 200,000 clones listed, around 82% are singletons. This TCR was recovered from a man between 50 and 59 years old with active or convalescent COVID-19. Sample: peripheral blood. The genes are TRBV5-1 and TRBJ2-7, with TRBD1 matching 10 bases. The CDR3 coding sequence is TGCGCCAGCAGCTTGGGGGGACAGGGGCATCACGAGCAGTACTTC. Translation: CASSLGGQGHHEQYF.